What follows describes a single T cell receptor (beta chain). This may be a read error, as it is one base from a much larger clone. This sample stems from a study of T-cell reconstitution after alpha-beta-depleted transplantation in children. Unique molecular identifiers were used to barcode this TCRbeta library. TCRdb independently ran MiXCR on the PCR reads; one entry per CDR3 protein. Of more than 150,000 distinct CDR3 sequences listed, 13% to 15% are singletons. This CDR3 is built from 16 residues. Looked up from germline, CDR1 is SGHAT and CDR2 is FQNNGV. The sequenced sample was PBMCs from the stem cell graft donor, obtained from the stem cell graft. The V gene is TRBV11-2, the J gene TRBJ2-3, with a weak D call TRBD1 (6 bases). The receptor was derived from a human donor who donated a stem cell graft to a child with acute lymphoblastic leukemia. CDR3 coding DNA: TGTGCCAGCAGCTTAGCAGAACAGGCAGGGGCAGATCCGCAGTATTTT. Its translation: CASSLAEQAGADPQYF. The full variable domain, in which reference TRBV11-2 and TRBJ2-3 provide the parts outside the CDR3, is EAGVAQSPRYKIIEKRQSVAFWCNPISGHATLYWYQQILGQGPKLLIQFQNNGVVDDSQLPKDRFSAERLKGVDSTLKIQPAKLEDSAVYLCASSLAEQAGADPQYFGPGTRLTVL.